A single sample gave rise to the 3 T cell receptor beta chains below, sequenced in a study of read filtering for tumor transcriptome and immune sequencing. This library used roughly 370 ng RNA and molecular barcoded adaptors spanning alpha/delta and beta/gamma chains. TCRdb used MiXCR to reprocess the reads, holding one entry per CDR3 protein. The repertoire consists of under 60,000 distinct CDR3 sequences, with roughly 19% occurring once and the leading ten covering 15% to 19%. The sample was a population of CD138-negative cells sorted from bone marrow. The receptors come from a donor at least 40 years old with multiple myeloma.

This clonotype was observed a handful of times. J is TRBJ1-1 and V is TRBV5-1; 9 bases agree with TRBD1. The V segment lost 4 bases and the J segment 8 bases; nucleotides outside the gene matches: 9. The CDR3 spans 14 residues. Germline V lookup: CDR1 SGHRS, CDR2 YFSETQ. In nucleotides, the CDR3 is TGCGCCAGCAGCCGATCGGGGGACAGGGAAGAAGCTTTCTTT. Protein sequence: CASSRSGDREEAFF. The whole variable domain, filled in from reference TRBV5-1 and TRBJ1-1, reads KAGVTQTPRYLIKTRGQQVTLSCSPISGHRSVSWYQQTPGQGLQFLFEYFSETQRNKGNFPGRFSGRQFSNSRSEMNVSTLELGDSALYLCASSRSGDREEAFFGQGTRLTVV.

This clonotype was seen more than once but under ten times. A much larger clonotype is one base distant, so this may be a read error. V gene TRBV20-1 combines with J gene TRBJ2-1, with D unclear. Trimming shortened V by 4 bases and J by 10 bases, and 20 bases separated the two germline ends. Germline V gives CDR1 DFQATT, CDR2 SNEGSKA (reference sequence). CDR3 length: 14 residues. Here the CDR3 DNA reads TGCAGTGCTACAAGACTCTCCATTCACGAAGAGCAGTTCTTC. Translating gives CSATRLSIHEEQFF.

In this sample, this clonotype is medium-sized. A junction end diverges from the germline sequence, so it may reflect a read error. The gene calls are TRBV12-3 or TRBV12-4 and TRBJ2-2; TRBD2 matches at 11 bases. CDR3 size: 13 residues. CDR3 residues: CASSLAGGWELFF. The DNA for the CDR3 is TGTGCCAGCAGTCTAGCGGGAGGTTGGGAGCTGTTTTTT.